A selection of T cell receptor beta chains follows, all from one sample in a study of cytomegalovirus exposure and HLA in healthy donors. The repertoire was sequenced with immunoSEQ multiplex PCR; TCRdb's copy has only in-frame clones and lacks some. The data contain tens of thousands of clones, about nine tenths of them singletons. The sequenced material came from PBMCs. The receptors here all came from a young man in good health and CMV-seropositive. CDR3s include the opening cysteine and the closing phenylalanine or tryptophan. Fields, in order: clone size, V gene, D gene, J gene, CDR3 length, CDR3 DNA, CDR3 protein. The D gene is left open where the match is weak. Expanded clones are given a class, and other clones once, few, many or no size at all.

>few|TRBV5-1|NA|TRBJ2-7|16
TGCGCCAGCAGCTTGGAGATTTCGGGGAGCGCCTACGAGCAGTACTTC
CASSLEISGSAYEQYF
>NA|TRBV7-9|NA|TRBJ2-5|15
TGTGCCAGCAGCTTAGGGCGGAGCGGACAAGAGACCCAGTACTTC
CASSLGRSGQETQYF
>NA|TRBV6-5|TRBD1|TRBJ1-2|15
TGTGCCAGCAGTTACTCGATGCGGACAGGGTATGGCTACACCTTC
CASSYSMRTGYGYTF
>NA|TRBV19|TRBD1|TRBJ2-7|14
TGTGCCAGTAGTTCCCGGGACAGATCATACGAGCAGTACTTC
CASSSRDRSYEQYF
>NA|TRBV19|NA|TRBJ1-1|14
TGTGCCAGTAGTAGGGCCCAGGGAGGAACTGAAGCTTTCTTT
CASSRAQGGTEAFF
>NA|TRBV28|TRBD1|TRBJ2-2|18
TGTGCCAGCATCCGTAATCCCGGGGACAGGATGAACACCGGGGAGCTGTTTTTT
CASIRNPGDRMNTGELFF
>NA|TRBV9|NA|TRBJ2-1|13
TGTGCCAGCAGCGTGGGGGGAGACAATGAGCAGTTCTTC
CASSVGGDNEQFF
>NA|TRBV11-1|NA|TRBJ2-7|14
TGTGCCAGCAGCTTATCCCAGGGCTTCTACGAGCAGTACTTC
CASSLSQGFYEQYF
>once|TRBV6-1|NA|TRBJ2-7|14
TGTGCCAGCAGCGAGGTCATCCGCTCCTACGAGCAGTACTTC
CASSEVIRSYEQYF
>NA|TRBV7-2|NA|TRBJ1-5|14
TGTGCCAGCAGCTTAGTCCGAGGTGATCAGCCCCAGCATTTT
CASSLVRGDQPQHF
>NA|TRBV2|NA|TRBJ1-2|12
TGTGCCAGCCTTGGATCCGCGGGGGGCTACACCTTC
CASLGSAGGYTF
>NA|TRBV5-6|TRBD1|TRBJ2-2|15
TGTGCCAGCAGCTGGGGGACAGGAAGGCCCGGGGAGCTGTTTTTT
CASSWGTGRPGELFF
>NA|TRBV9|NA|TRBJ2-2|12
TGTGCCAGCAGCGTAGACGGCGGGGAGCTGTTTTTT
CASSVDGGELFF
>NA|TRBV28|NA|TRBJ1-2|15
TGTGCCAGCAGTTTAGGAGGGCCTAAACGCTATGGCTACACCTTC
CASSLGGPKRYGYTF
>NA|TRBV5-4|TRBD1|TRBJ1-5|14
TGTGCCAGCAGCCTACAGGGGGTTGAGCAGCCCCAGCATTTT
CASSLQGVEQPQHF
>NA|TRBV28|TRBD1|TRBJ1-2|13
TGTGCCAGCAGATCGGGACAGGGGGATGGCTACACCTTC
CASRSGQGDGYTF
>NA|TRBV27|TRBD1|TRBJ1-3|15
TGTGCCAGCAGTTTAGAGGGGGCTGCTGGAAACACCATATATTTT
CASSLEGAAGNTIYF
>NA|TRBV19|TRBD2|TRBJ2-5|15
TGTGCCAGTAGTATCGGACTAGCGGACCAAGAGACCCAGTACTTC
CASSIGLADQETQYF
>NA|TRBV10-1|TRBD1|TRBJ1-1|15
TGCGCCAGCACCGAGGCAGGGGGGCTGAACACTGAAGCTTTCTTT
CASTEAGGLNTEAFF
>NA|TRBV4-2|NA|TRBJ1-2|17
TGTGCCAGCAGCCAAGAAGTTGTCAGGCCCACCAGCGGTGGCTACACCTTC
CASSQEVVRPTSGGYTF
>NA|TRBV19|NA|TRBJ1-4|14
TGTGCCAGTAGTGTCGAAGGGGTGGGAGAAAAACTGTTTTTT
CASSVEGVGEKLFF
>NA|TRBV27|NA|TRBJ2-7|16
TGTGCCAGCAGTTTCAAGGTCGGGACTTACTCCTACGAGCAGTACTTC
CASSFKVGTYSYEQYF
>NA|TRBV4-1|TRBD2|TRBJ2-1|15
TGCGCCAGCAGCCATGCTAGCGGGAGCGGGGGGGAGCAGTTCTTC
CASSHASGSGGEQFF